These 23 T cell receptor beta chains were sequenced from one sample in a study of blood T cell repertoires in COVID-19. Assay: immunoSEQ multiplex PCR; the TCRdb copy retains only in-frame clones and omits some. The repertoire holds approximately 250,000 clones, with over 75% as singletons. Source material: PBMCs or T cells enriched from blood (not recorded which). These receptor sequences come from a woman aged 45 to 65 with acute COVID-19.

The chain carries TRBV7-9 and TRBJ1-1; TRBD1 is a possible D gene (6 bases). Trimming cost V 3 bases and J 1 base, with 12 bases left between them. The germline CDR1 and CDR2 sequences are SEHNR and FQNEAQ (reference sequence). This CDR3 is built from 15 residues. CDR3 sequence (DNA): TGTGCCAGCAGCTTGGCCGGGACATCGAACACTGAAGCTTTCTTT. Encoded protein: CASSLAGTSNTEAFF.

The chain couples TRBV7-2 to TRBJ1-5; D is undetermined. The V gene's germline CDR1 is SGHTA and CDR2 FQGNSA. V gave up 1 base and J gave up 5 bases, with 9 bases separating them. The CDR3 extends over 14 amino acids. CDR3 protein: CASSLGGSDQPQHF. In nucleotides, the CDR3 is TGTGCCAGCAGCTTAGGTGGCAGTGATCAGCCCCAGCATTTT.

This chain connects TRBV29-1 to TRBJ1-1; D is ambiguous. V was clipped by 7 bases and J by 1 base, with 10 bases between them. This CDR3 is 12 amino acids long. Germline V CDR1 and CDR2: SQVTM, ANQGSEA. CDR3 nucleotide sequence: TGCAGCGGGTGCAGACAGAACACTGAAGCTTTCTTT. Its protein is CSGCRQNTEAFF.

V is TRBV11-2 and J is TRBJ2-7; perhaps TRBD1 as D (6 bases). The V end lost 7 bases, the J end lost 6 bases, and 19 bases lay between the germline ends. The germline CDR1 and CDR2 sequences are SGHAT and FQNNGV. CDR3 length: 14 residues. The chain's CDR3 is CASNPSQMGAEQYF. The CDR3 DNA sequence: TGTGCCAGCAACCCCTCCCAAATGGGGGCCGAGCAGTACTTC. The full variable domain, rest sourced from reference TRBV11-2 and TRBJ2-7, is EAGVAQSPRYKIIEKRQSVAFWCNPISGHATLYWYQQILGQGPKLLIQFQNNGVVDDSQLPKDRFSAERLKGVDSTLKIQPAKLEDSAVYLCASNPSQMGAEQYFGPGTRLTVT.

The V and J genes are TRBV19 and TRBJ2-1; 7 bases fit TRBD1. Germline assignment: CDR1 LNHDA and CDR2 SQIVND (reference sequence). The CDR3 length is 11 residues. V dropped 4 bases and J dropped 11; count of bases not matched to a gene: 2. CDR3 sequence: CASSTGQQQFF. The CDR3 DNA reads TGTGCCAGTAGTACGGGACAGCAGCAGTTCTTC.

The gene calls are TRBV6-5 and TRBJ1-2; D may be TRBD1 (6 bases). Germline V gene lookup returns CDR1 MNHEY and CDR2 SVGAGI. Trimming took 7 bases from V and 3 from J, leaving 9 bases between them. The CDR3 has 12 residues. CDR3 sequence reads: CASKPGDYGYTF. The DNA for the CDR3 is TGTGCCAGCAAGCCAGGGGACTATGGCTACACCTTC.

A few counts support this clone. The chain is built from TRBV14 and TRBJ1-3; no clear D gene. V lost 1 base and J lost 8, with 6 bases in between. CDR3 size: 12 residues. From germline, CDR1 is SGHDN and CDR2 FVKESK. The CDR3 nucleotides read TGTGCCAGCAGCCAAGTCCGAGACACCATATATTTT. It specifies CASSQVRDTIYF.

V gene TRBV10-3 combines with J gene TRBJ1-3, with D possibly TRBD1 on 6 matching bases. The CDR3 contains 16 residues. The germline gives CDR1 ENHRY, CDR2 SYGVKD. The V gene lost 2 bases and the J gene lost 0 bases, with 11 bases spanning the gap. The CDR3 loop is CAISETGRLSGNTIYF. CDR3 bases: TGTGCCATCAGTGAGACAGGGAGACTCTCTGGAAACACCATATATTTT.

The genes are TRBV29-1 and TRBJ1-5; D gene unclear. This CDR3 is 13 amino acids long. CDR1 and CDR2 (germline): SQVTM, ANQGSEA. Trimming shortened V by 4 bases and J by 7 bases, and 14 bases separated the two germline ends. The CDR3 is CSVGERAGQPQHF. The CDR3 DNA is TGCAGCGTTGGAGAGAGGGCCGGGCAGCCCCAGCATTTT.

This chain connects TRBV2 to TRBJ1-2, with 10 bases fitting TRBD1. The V gene's germline CDR1 is SNHLY and CDR2 FYNNEI. The J segment lost 2 bases and the V segment lost 7 bases, leaving 7 bases of the junction unmatched. The CDR3 length is 15 residues. The CDR3 here is CASTTGGTQNYGYTF. CDR3 in DNA: TGTGCCAGCACGACAGGGGGCACCCAAAACTATGGCTACACCTTC.

This clone was detected only a few times. V and J are TRBV5-1 and TRBJ2-2; TRBD1 is a possible D gene (6 bases). The CDR3 consists of 15 residues. Trimming took off 4 bases at V and 3 bases at J, with 13 bases between the two ends. Germline-derived CDR1 and CDR2 are SGHRS and YFSETQ. The CDR3: CASSEQGSDTGELFF. The CDR3 coding sequence is TGCGCCAGCAGCGAGCAGGGGAGTGACACCGGGGAGCTGTTTTTT.

V usage is TRBV7-2 and J usage is TRBJ2-2; 8 bases are shared with TRBD1. V dropped 10 bases and J dropped 7; count of bases not matched to a gene: 11. Germline V gene data show CDR1 as SGHTA and CDR2 as FQGNSA. This CDR3 contains 14 residues. This CDR3 reads CATQRTGSNGELFF. In nucleotides, the CDR3 is TGTGCCACCCAGCGGACAGGGTCCAACGGGGAGCTGTTTTTT.

The V and J genes are TRBV2 and TRBJ1-1; TRBD1 might be the D (6 bases). Germline loops: CDR1 SNHLY, CDR2 FYNNEI. This CDR3 region has 11 residues. Trimming stripped 10 bases from V and 10 bases from J, with 16 bases between. The CDR3 loop is CATKAGRGAFF. In nucleotides, the CDR3 is TGTGCCACAAAGGCAGGCAGGGGAGCTTTCTTT.

The chain uses TRBV5-4 and TRBJ1-4; 9 bases align to TRBD1. Germline lookup yields CDR1 SGHNT and CDR2 YYREEE (reference sequence). The ends lost 2 bases at V and 7 bases at J; junction bases unmatched: 3. The CDR3 covers 14 residues. In DNA form, the CDR3 reads TGTGCCAGCAGCTTCGGGACAGGGAGTGAAAAACTGTTTTTT. Its protein product is CASSFGTGSEKLFF.

This chain connects TRBV7-9 to TRBJ1-1; 9 nucleotides align to TRBD1. The J segment lost 10 bases and the V segment lost 1 base, leaving 4 bases of the junction unmatched. Germline V lookup: CDR1 SEHNR, CDR2 FQNEAQ (reference sequence). The CDR3 runs 13 residues. CDR3 region: CASSLEQGASAFF. CDR3 nucleotides: TGTGCCAGCAGCTTAGAACAGGGGGCGTCAGCTTTCTTT.

In its sample, this clone was seen once. J is TRBJ1-3 and V is TRBV11-2; D ambiguous. The CDR3 covers 12 residues. Trimming stripped 5 bases from V and 4 bases from J, with 6 bases between. CDR1 is SGHAT and CDR2 is FQNNGV in the germline V gene. The CDR3 nucleotides read TGTGCCAGCAGCCCCTCGGGAAACACCATATATTTT. Its protein is CASSPSGNTIYF.

This chain joins TRBV12-3 or TRBV12-4 and TRBJ1-2; 8 nucleotides line up with TRBD1. CDR3 length equals 13 residues. The J segment lost 5 bases and the V segment lost 6 bases, leaving 5 bases of the junction unmatched. The CDR3 region has the DNA TGTGCCAGCAGCCGAGGACAGGGTTATGGCTACACCTTC. The encoded protein is CASSRGQGYGYTF.

This chain uses TRBV3-1 (or the pseudogene TRBV3-2) with TRBJ1-3; 8 bases match TRBD1. The CDR3 length is 16 residues. V gave up 1 base and J gave up 2 bases; unmatched junction bases: 4. Germline V gives CDR1 LGHDT, CDR2 YNNKEL (reference sequence). The DNA for the CDR3 is TGTGCCAGCAGCCAAGGGCAGGGGGCCACTGGAAACACCATATATTTT. Amino acids: CASSQGQGATGNTIYF.

The rearrangement uses TRBV6-5 and TRBJ1-3, with 8 bases matching TRBD1. V lost 4 bases to trimming and J lost 2 bases; unmatched junction nucleotides: 7. In germline, CDR1 is MNHEY, CDR2 SVGAGI. The CDR3 loop spans 16 amino acids. The CDR3 nucleotides read TGTGCCAGCAGTTCCCGGACAGGGAGTCCTGGAAACACCATATATTTT. Encoded protein: CASSSRTGSPGNTIYF.

The chain links TRBV4-3 to TRBJ1-3, with D uncertain. Trimming cost V 1 base and J 4 bases, with 14 bases left between them. The V gene's germline CDR1 is LGHNA and CDR2 YSLEER. This CDR3 contains 16 residues. The CDR3 sequence is CASSQGIAREGNTIYF. In DNA form, the CDR3 reads TGCGCCAGCAGCCAAGGGATAGCACGCGAGGGAAACACCATATATTTT.

The chain recombines TRBV19 with TRBJ2-3; a weak D match, TRBD2 (5 bases). V was cut by 1 base and J by 0 bases, with 14 bases left in between. CDR1 is LNHDA, CDR2 SQIVND, per germline (reference sequence). This CDR3 region has 17 residues. The CDR3 sequence: CASSIGQRKKSTDTQYF. In DNA form, the CDR3 reads TGTGCCAGTAGTATAGGTCAGCGGAAAAAAAGCACAGATACGCAGTATTTT. The whole variable domain, remainder taken from reference TRBV19 and TRBJ2-3, is DGGITQSPKYLFRKEGQNVTLSCEQNLNHDAMYWYRQDPGQGLRLIYYSQIVNDFQKGDIAEGYSVSREKKESFPLTVTSAQKNPTAFYLCASSIGQRKKSTDTQYFGPGTRLTVL.

In its sample, this clone was seen once. The rearrangement links TRBV7-2 to TRBJ2-3, with 14 bases matching TRBD2. Germline V gene lookup returns CDR1 SGHTA and CDR2 FQGNSA. V lost 5 bases and J lost 0; bases outside the gene matches: 7. This CDR3 comprises 18 residues. CDR3 loop: CASSRTSGGSGSTDTQYF. Here the CDR3 DNA reads TGTGCCAGCAGCCGGACTAGCGGGGGGTCCGGTAGCACAGATACGCAGTATTTT.

This clone came up a few times. This rearrangement joins TRBV3-1 (or the pseudogene TRBV3-2) to TRBJ1-1, with 11 bases matching TRBD1. The CDR3 covers 14 residues. CDR1 LGHDT and CDR2 YNNKEL come from the germline V gene (reference sequence). The V and J ends lost 4 bases and 4 bases, in that order; junction bases with no gene match: 2. The CDR3 coding sequence is TGTGCCAGCAGCCCCGGGACAGGGGGCACTGAAGCTTTCTTT. Encoded protein: CASSPGTGGTEAFF.